The 4 T cell receptor beta chains below all came from one sample that was sequenced in a study of shared clonotypes between healthy human individuals. Clones were sequenced by immunoSEQ multiplex PCR, and TCRdb holds only the in-frame ones, with some missing. The sample carries approximately 2.1 million clones, over 90% recorded once. The specimen was naive CD4+ T cells from PBMCs. Documented subset: CD45RA+ positively selected. The receptors shown here come from a man younger than 35 in good health. Some clones in this sample may be carry-over from other donors' samples.

Of note for this clone: In the same sample, other DNA sequences code for this CDR3. The chain has TRBV28 and TRBJ1-5; maybe TRBD1 (5 bases). Per germline, CDR1 MDHEN and CDR2 SYDVKM. Trimming shortened V by 3 bases and J by 2 bases, and 8 bases separated the two germline ends. The CDR3 is 14 residues long. The CDR3 DNA sequence: TGTGCCAGCAGTTTTGGCAGGGGCAATCAGCCCCAGCATTTT. The encoded protein is CASSFGRGNQPQHF.

A word on this clone: Other DNA sequences in the same sample also yield this CDR3. This sequence joins TRBV10-3 and TRBJ1-1; 9 bases fit TRBD1. V lost 5 bases to trimming and J lost 4 bases; unmatched junction nucleotides: 5. CDR3 length equals 14 residues. Germline loops: CDR1 ENHRY, CDR2 SYGVKD. The CDR3 loop reads CAISRQGGSTEAFF. The DNA for the CDR3 is TGTGCCATCAGTCGACAGGGGGGTTCCACTGAAGCTTTCTTT.

The count of this clone is one. DNA for the CDR3: TGTGCCAGCTCCCTCGGACAGCTTCCCAGCTCTGGAAACACCATATATTTT. Residues: CASSLGQLPSSGNTIYF. The gene calls are TRBV18 and TRBJ1-3; perhaps TRBD1 as D (6 bases). Trimming removed 6 bases from V and 0 bases from J, with 18 bases in between. CDR3 length equals 17 residues. Looked up from germline, CDR1 is KGHSH and CDR2 is LQKENI. Together with reference TRBV18 and TRBJ1-3, the CDR3 gives the full variable domain: NAGVMQNPRHLVRRRGQEARLRCSPMKGHSHVYWYRQLPEEGLKFMVYLQKENIIDESGMPKERFSAEFPKEGPSILRIQQVVRGDSAAYFCASSLGQLPSSGNTIYFGEGSWLTVV.

J is TRBJ2-1 and V is TRBV29-1, with 7 bases matching TRBD1. Trimming removed 6 bases from V and 6 bases from J; junction bases left unmatched: 8. The CDR3 is made up of 13 amino acids. CDR1 and CDR2 from the germline V gene are SQVTM and ANQGSEA. CDR3 protein: CSVDRVGINEQFF. The CDR3 nucleotides read TGCAGCGTCGACAGGGTAGGGATCAATGAGCAGTTCTTC.